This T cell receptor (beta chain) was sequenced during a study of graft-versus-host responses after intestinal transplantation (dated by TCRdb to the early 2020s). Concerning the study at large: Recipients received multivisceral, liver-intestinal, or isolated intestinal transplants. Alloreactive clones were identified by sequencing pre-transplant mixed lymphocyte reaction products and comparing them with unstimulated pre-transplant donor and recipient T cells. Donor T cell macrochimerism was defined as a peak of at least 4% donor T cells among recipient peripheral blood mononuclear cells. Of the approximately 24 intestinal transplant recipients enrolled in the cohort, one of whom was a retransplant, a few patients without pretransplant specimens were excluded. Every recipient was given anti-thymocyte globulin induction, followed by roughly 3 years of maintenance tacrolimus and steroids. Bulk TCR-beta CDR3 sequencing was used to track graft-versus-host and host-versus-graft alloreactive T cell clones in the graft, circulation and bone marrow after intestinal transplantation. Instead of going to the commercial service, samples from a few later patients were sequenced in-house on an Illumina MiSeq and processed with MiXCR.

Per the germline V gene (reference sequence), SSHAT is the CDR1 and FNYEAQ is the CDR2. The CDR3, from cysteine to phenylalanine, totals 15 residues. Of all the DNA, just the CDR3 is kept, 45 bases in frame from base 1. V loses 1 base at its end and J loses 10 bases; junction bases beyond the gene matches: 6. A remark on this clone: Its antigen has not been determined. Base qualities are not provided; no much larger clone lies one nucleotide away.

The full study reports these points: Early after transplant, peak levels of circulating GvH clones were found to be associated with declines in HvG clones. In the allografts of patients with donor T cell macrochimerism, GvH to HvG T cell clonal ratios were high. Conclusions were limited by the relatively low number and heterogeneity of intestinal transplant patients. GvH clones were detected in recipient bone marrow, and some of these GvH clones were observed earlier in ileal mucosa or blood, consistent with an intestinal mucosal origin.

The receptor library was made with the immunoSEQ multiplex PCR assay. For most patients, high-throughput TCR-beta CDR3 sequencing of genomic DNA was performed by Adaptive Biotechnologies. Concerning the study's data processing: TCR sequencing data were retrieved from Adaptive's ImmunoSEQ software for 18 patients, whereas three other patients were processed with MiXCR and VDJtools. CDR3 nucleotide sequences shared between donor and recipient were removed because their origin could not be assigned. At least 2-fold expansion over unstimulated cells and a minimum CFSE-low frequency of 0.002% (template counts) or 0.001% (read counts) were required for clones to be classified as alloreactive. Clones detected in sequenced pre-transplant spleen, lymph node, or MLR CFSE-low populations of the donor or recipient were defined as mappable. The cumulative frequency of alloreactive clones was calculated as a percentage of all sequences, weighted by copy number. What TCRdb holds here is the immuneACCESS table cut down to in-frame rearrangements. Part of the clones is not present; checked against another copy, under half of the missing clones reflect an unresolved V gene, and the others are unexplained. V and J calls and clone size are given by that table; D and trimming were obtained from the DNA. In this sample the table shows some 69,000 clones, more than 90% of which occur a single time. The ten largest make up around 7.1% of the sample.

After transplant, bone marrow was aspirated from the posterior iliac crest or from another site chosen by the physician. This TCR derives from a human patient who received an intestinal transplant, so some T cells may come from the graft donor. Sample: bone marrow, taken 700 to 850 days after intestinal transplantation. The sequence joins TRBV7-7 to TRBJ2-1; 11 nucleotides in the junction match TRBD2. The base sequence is TGTGCCAGCAGCTTAGGAGTTAGCGGGAGGGTCGAGCAGTTCTTC. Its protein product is CASSLGVSGRVEQFF. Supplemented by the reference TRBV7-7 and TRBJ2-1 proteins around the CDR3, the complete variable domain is GAGVSQSPRYKVTKRGQDVTLRCDPISSHATLYWYQQALGQGPEFLTYFNYEAQPDKSGLPSDRFSAERPEGSISTLTIQRTEQRDSAMYRCASSLGVSGRVEQFFGPGTRLTVL.